The 32 T cell receptor beta chains below come from one sample, sequenced in a study of vaccination and CD4 T cells after COVID-19. These receptors have no known antigen. Treatment here: roughly ten-day PBMC culture with coronavirus spike peptide pools or control peptides (ViraFEST assay). With the Oncomine TCR Beta short-read assay, DNA from cultured CD4+ T cells was sequenced. Using its own MiXCR run on the PCR reads, TCRdb lists one record per CDR3 protein. This table holds approximately 26,000 distinct CDR3 sequences, around three fifths found once. Sequencing used CD4+ T cells from blood, cultured in vitro. The origin of the receptors is a human donor who had recovered from COVID-19.

Only a few counts were recorded for this clonotype. The chain has TRBV21-1 and TRBJ1-2; TRBD1 was called by the table and not checked on the DNA. TRBV21-1 is shown as a pseudogene. The CDR3 has 14 residues. The CDR3 sequence is CASSSCPIAYGYTF. The CDR3 coding sequence is TGTGCCAGCAGCAGTTGCCCCATAGCCTATGGCTACACCTTC.

This clonotype was recorded once. The V call is TRBV2, the J call TRBJ2-5, with D perhaps matching TRBD1 (6 bases). The germline V and J ends were trimmed by 6 bases and 5 bases, with 19 bases remaining between them. The CDR3 length is 15 residues. Germline CDR1 reads SNHLY; CDR2 reads FYNNEI. The CDR3 DNA reads TGTGCCAGCAGGGTTCACAGGGACCCGAGGGAGACCCAGTACTTC. This translates into CASRVHRDPRETQYF.

This clonotype was seen only once. The chain is built from TRBV20-1 and TRBJ1-4, with D unresolved. CDR1 and CDR2 from the germline V gene are DFQATT and SNEGSKA (reference sequence). There are 15 residues in the CDR3. Trimming shortened V by 0 bases and J by 1 base, and 9 bases separated the two germline ends. CDR3 nucleotides: TGCAGTGCTAGAGATCGAGCCCTAACTAATGAAAAACTGTTTTTT. Translating gives CSARDRALTNEKLFF.

The J gene is TRBJ2-1, the V gene TRBV15; tentative D call: TRBD2 (6 bases). This CDR3 comprises 13 residues. V was trimmed by 8 bases and J by 2 bases, leaving 10 bases between them. Germline V CDR1 and CDR2: LNHNV, YYDKDF (reference sequence). For the CDR3, the DNA is TGTGCCACCGAGGAGCGGGCCTACAATGAGCAGTTCTTC. Translating it yields CATEERAYNEQFF.

The gene calls are TRBV7-2 and TRBJ1-1, with unresolved D. There are 11 residues in the CDR3. V was pared by 4 bases and J by 3 bases, with 3 bases between. Germline-derived CDR1 and CDR2 are SGHTA and FQGNSA. The CDR3 sequence is CASSSYTEAFF. CDR3 bases: TGTGCCAGCAGCTCGTACACTGAAGCTTTCTTT.

The V call is TRBV7-9, the J call TRBJ1-6, with no clear D. V lost 5 bases and J lost 9, with 14 bases in between. The V gene's germline CDR1 is SEHNR and CDR2 FQNEAQ (reference sequence). The CDR3 length is 14 residues. In DNA, the CDR3 is TGTGCCAGCAGCCAACAGTCTGACGGTTCACCCCTCCACTTT. It codes for CASSQQSDGSPLHF.

V is TRBV27 and J is TRBJ1-5; a weak D match, TRBD1 (5 bases). Trimming cost V 5 bases and J 7 bases, with 24 bases left between them. CDR1 and CDR2 from the germline V gene are MNHEY and SMNVEV (reference sequence). This CDR3 has 17 residues. The CDR3 region has the DNA TGTGCCAGCAGTCTAACGTTGGGGCAGGGCAGACAACAGCCCCAGCATTTT. This translates into CASSLTLGQGRQQPQHF.

V is TRBV19 and J is TRBJ1-5; D may be TRBD1 (6 bases). The length of the CDR3 is 14 residues. With 5 bases removed from V and 4 bases from J, the gap between germline ends came to 12 bases. Looked up from germline, CDR1 is LNHDA and CDR2 is SQIVND (reference sequence). CDR3 nucleotides: TGTGCCAGTAGTCCTCGGACAGAGAATCAGCCCCAGCATTTT. This gives the protein CASSPRTENQPQHF.

CDR3 loop: CASSLSGLSGYGYTF. The CDR3, as DNA: TGTGCCAGCAGCTTGTCTGGTTTGTCAGGTTATGGCTACACCTTC. The chain recombines TRBV5-4 with TRBJ1-2; D remains unclear. This CDR3 has 15 residues. In germline, CDR1 is SGHNT, CDR2 YYREEE (reference sequence). Trimming left V 1 base short and J 5 bases short, with 15 bases between.

This clonotype was seen only a few times. The CDR3 does not close with the conserved phenylalanine or tryptophan, likely indicating a read error. This chain uses TRBV27 with TRBJ2-7; D unresolved. Germline V gives CDR1 MNHEY, CDR2 SMNVEV (reference sequence). Trimming took off 6 bases at V and 2 bases at J, with 20 bases between the two ends. The CDR3 extends over 16 amino acids. CDR3 DNA sequence: TGTGCCAGCAGACGACGGCTAGACATGAACCCCTACGAGCAGTACTTG. This gives the protein CASRRRLDMNPYEQYL.

The chain has TRBV6-1 and TRBJ2-1, with 8 nucleotides matching TRBD2. Germline V gene lookup returns CDR1 MNHNS and CDR2 SASEGT. The CDR3 extends over 14 amino acids. V trimming: 6 bases; J trimming: 5 bases; junction bases outside the gene matches: 6. The CDR3 nucleotides are TGTGCCAGCAGGCCGGGAGGGCCAGACAATGAGCAGTTCTTC. This sequence encodes CASRPGGPDNEQFF.

The rearrangement uses TRBV30 and TRBJ1-2, with TRBD1 as a possible D gene (5 bases). Germline-derived CDR1 and CDR2 are GTSNPN and SVGIG (reference sequence). This CDR3 is 14 amino acids long. V lost 0 bases and J lost 5, with 13 bases in between. Written as DNA, the CDR3 is TGTGCCTGGAGTGTAAGGGGTGGGAAATATGGCTACACCTTC. Its protein product is CAWSVRGGKYGYTF.

The CDR3: CAWSMGNTDTQYF. Here the CDR3 DNA reads TGTGCCTGGAGTATGGGGAACACAGATACGCAGTATTTT. The V gene is TRBV30, the J gene TRBJ2-3; no clear D. Looked up from germline, CDR1 is GTSNPN and CDR2 is SVGIG (reference sequence). The V gene lost 2 bases and the J gene lost 2 bases, with 8 bases spanning the gap. The CDR3 is 13 amino acids. The full variable domain, completed using reference TRBV30 and TRBJ2-3, is SQTIHQWPATLVQPVGSPLSLECTVEGTSNPNLYWYRQAAGRGLQLLFYSVGIGQISSEVPQNLSASRPQDRQFILSSKKLLLSDSGFYLCAWSMGNTDTQYFGPGTRLTVL.

V gene TRBV12-3 or TRBV12-4 combines with J gene TRBJ1-1; D uncertain. The CDR3 runs 13 residues. V shed 6 bases and J shed 4 bases, with 12 bases lying between them. The CDR3 bases are TGTGCCAGCAGATTACGGGAGGGCACTGAAGCTTTCTTT. The encoded protein is CASRLREGTEAFF.

This chain uses TRBV29-1 with TRBJ1-1; 8 bases agree with TRBD1. CDR1 and CDR2 (germline): SQVTM, ANQGSEA. The CDR3 has 13 residues. V lost 7 bases, J lost 5 bases, and 9 bases stayed unmatched. CDR3 sequence: CSASDRGGTEAFF. As DNA, the CDR3 is TGCAGCGCCTCCGACAGGGGAGGAACTGAAGCTTTCTTT. Full variable domain (outside the CDR3, taken from reference TRBV29-1 and TRBJ1-1): SAVISQKPSRDICQRGTSLTIQCQVDSQVTMMFWYRQQPGQSLTLIATANQGSEATYESGFVIDKFPISRPNLTFSTLTVSNMSPEDSSIYLCSASDRGGTEAFFGQGTRLTVV.

The V and J genes are TRBV5-1 and TRBJ2-1; D might be TRBD2 (5 bases). V lost 0 bases and J lost 8, with 12 bases in between. The CDR3 length is 14 residues. Germline loops: CDR1 SGHRS, CDR2 YFSETQ. CDR3 bases: TGCGCCAGCAGCTTGGCGGAGCTCGGGGATGAGCAGTTCTTC. It specifies CASSLAELGDEQFF.

This clonotype has more than one count but fewer than ten. This chain uses TRBV20-1 with TRBJ1-2, with D tentatively TRBD1 (6 bases). The CDR3 has 15 residues. V lost 6 bases and J lost 0, with 17 bases in between. Germline lookup yields CDR1 DFQATT and CDR2 SNEGSKA (reference sequence). This chain's CDR3 is CSASPRTGSNYGYTF. The CDR3 DNA follows: TGCAGTGCCAGCCCCCGAACAGGGTCTAACTATGGCTACACCTTC.

In its sample, this clonotype was seen once. The CDR3 loop is CASSLGLAGGVGDTQYF. CDR3 in DNA: TGTGCCAGCAGTCTTGGACTAGCGGGAGGAGTGGGAGATACGCAGTATTTT. V usage is TRBV7-7 and J usage is TRBJ2-3, with 14 positions matching TRBD2. The germline gives CDR1 SSHAT, CDR2 FNYEAQ (reference sequence). CDR3 length: 17 residues. The V gene end was trimmed by 6 bases and the J gene end by 5 bases; junction bases not matched to a gene: 10.

The J gene is TRBJ2-2, the V gene TRBV30, with D uncertain. Trimming cost V 0 bases and J 4 bases, with 3 bases left between them. In germline, CDR1 is GTSNPN, CDR2 SVGIG (reference sequence). The CDR3 totals 12 residues. The DNA of the CDR3 is TGTGCCTGGAGTGTACCCACCGGGGAGCTGTTTTTT. This encodes CAWSVPTGELFF.

This chain joins TRBV19 and TRBJ1-2; 8 bases agree with TRBD1. Germline CDR1 reads LNHDA; CDR2 reads SQIVND (reference sequence). J lost 4 bases, V lost 7 bases, and 17 bases had no gene match. There are 17 residues in the CDR3. CDR3 sequence: CASNPDRGLKSLYGYTF. The CDR3 coding sequence is TGTGCCAGTAACCCCGACAGGGGACTAAAATCCCTCTATGGCTACACCTTC.

The rearrangement links TRBV27 to TRBJ1-1; 9 nucleotides line up with TRBD1. Germline V gives CDR1 MNHEY, CDR2 SMNVEV (reference sequence). CDR3 length equals 15 residues. The ends lost 2 bases at V and 6 bases at J; junction bases unmatched: 7. CDR3 residues: CASSLGTGSMAEAFF. The CDR3 DNA is TGTGCCAGCAGTTTAGGGACAGGGTCCATGGCTGAAGCTTTCTTT.

V usage is TRBV2 and J usage is TRBJ1-6; tentative D call: TRBD1 (5 bases). The V gene's germline CDR1 is SNHLY and CDR2 FYNNEI. Between the trimmed V and J ends, which lost 8 bases and 7 bases, there was a span of 12 bases. This CDR3 spans 13 amino acids. As DNA, the CDR3 is TGTGCCAGCTCGGGACTGGAAAATTCACCCCTCCACTTT. It is translated as CASSGLENSPLHF. The full variable domain, completed using reference TRBV2 and TRBJ1-6, is EPEVTQTPSHQVTQMGQEVILRCVPISNHLYFYWYRQILGQKVEFLVSFYNNEISEKSEIFDDQFSVERPDGSNFTLKIRSTKLEDSAMYFCASSGLENSPLHFGNGTRLTVT.

The V call is TRBV6-1, the J call TRBJ1-2, with 9 positions matching TRBD1. J lost 4 bases, V lost 4 bases, and 7 bases had no gene match. This CDR3 region has 15 residues. Germline CDR1 MNHNS, CDR2 SASEGT. The CDR3 region is CASSVDRGIPYGYTF. In DNA, the CDR3 is TGTGCCAGCAGTGTTGACAGGGGGATTCCCTATGGCTACACCTTC.

The chain carries TRBV7-2 and TRBJ1-5; D is perhaps TRBD1 (6 bases). With 1 base removed from V and 7 bases from J, the gap between germline ends came to 17 bases. The CDR3 length is 16 residues. CDR1 SGHTA and CDR2 FQGNSA come from the germline V gene. The DNA of the CDR3 is TGTGCCAGCAGCTTAGGCCAGGGGAAGAGAGGGCAGCCCCAGCATTTT. Protein sequence: CASSLGQGKRGQPQHF.

CDR3 sequence: CASSPIRDRGTGELFF. The CDR3 DNA follows: TGTGCCAGCAGTCCAATTCGGGACAGGGGAACCGGGGAGCTGTTTTTT. The chain has TRBV12-3 or TRBV12-4 and TRBJ2-2; 10 nucleotides agree with TRBD1. The ends lost 5 bases at V and 5 bases at J; junction bases unmatched: 8. This CDR3 has 16 amino acids.

The V call is TRBV12-3 or TRBV12-4, the J call TRBJ2-7, with D unclear. The CDR3 runs 12 residues. V lost 4 bases to trimming and J lost 3 bases, with 7 bases between them. Here the CDR3 reads CASSSHLYEQYF. The CDR3 DNA reads as TGTGCCAGCAGTTCGCACCTCTACGAGCAGTACTTC.

A few counts support this clonotype. This chain joins TRBV6-1 and TRBJ1-1; a weak D match, TRBD1 (5 bases). From germline, CDR1 is MNHNS and CDR2 SASEGT. The CDR3 runs 14 residues. With 6 bases removed from V and 1 base from J, the gap between germline ends came to 12 bases. The CDR3 here is CASSKGAENTEAFF. Here the CDR3 DNA reads TGTGCCAGCAGCAAAGGGGCCGAGAACACTGAAGCTTTCTTT.

J is TRBJ2-3 and V is TRBV7-2; no definite D call. Germline values: CDR1 SGHTA, CDR2 FQGNSA. The CDR3 is 14 residues long. Between the trimmed V and J ends, which lost 5 bases and 4 bases, there was a span of 13 bases. In DNA form, the CDR3 reads TGTGCCAGCAGCCCAAACCTAGTCGCAGATACGCAGTATTTT. Translating gives CASSPNLVADTQYF.

The gene calls are TRBV6-2 or TRBV6-3 and TRBJ1-5; no definite D call. There are 12 residues in the CDR3. Between the trimmed V and J ends, which lost 6 bases and 4 bases, there was a span of 7 bases. CDR1 MNHEY and CDR2 SVGEGT come from the germline V gene. CDR3 DNA: TGTGCCAGCAGAGCTAGGAATCAGCCCCAGCATTTT. It specifies CASRARNQPQHF.

The chain has TRBV9 and TRBJ2-6; TRBD1 might be the D (6 bases). The ends were cut back, 4 bases at V and 0 bases at J, with 20 bases in the middle. CDR1 is SGDLS, CDR2 YYNGEE, per germline. This CDR3 is built from 19 residues. CDR3 region: CASSPRRQATGSGANVLTF. In DNA, the CDR3 is TGTGCCAGCAGCCCACGCAGGCAGGCGACAGGCTCTGGGGCCAACGTCCTGACTTTC.

A single count supports this clonotype. The V call is TRBV6-1, the J call TRBJ2-3; D is undetermined. V was trimmed by 6 bases and J by 2 bases, leaving 9 bases between them. This CDR3 has 13 residues. Germline V gene lookup returns CDR1 MNHNS and CDR2 SASEGT. The CDR3 here is CASRSVYTDTQYF. The CDR3 coding sequence is TGTGCCAGCAGGAGCGTCTACACAGATACGCAGTATTTT.

The chain employs TRBV20-1 and TRBJ1-2; D gene ambiguous. Trimming stripped 6 bases from V and 8 bases from J, with 16 bases between. CDR1 and CDR2 from the germline V gene are DFQATT and SNEGSKA (reference sequence). This CDR3 has 12 amino acids. For the CDR3, the DNA is TGCAGTGCGCTTTTAACGGCCGGGGGCTACACCTTC. It encodes CSALLTAGGYTF.